One sample yielded the 16 T cell receptor beta chains listed below, sequenced in a study of post-analysis software for immune sequencing data. Study results and limitations: Patients carried a handful of TRBV segments more frequently than controls did, and TRBV5-6, TRBV5-1 and TRBV20-1 were among them.

Unique molecular identifiers had been added to the TCR beta cDNA libraries. TCRdb ran MiXCR on the PCR reads and lists one entry per CDR3 protein. The table records 600,000 to 750,000 distinct CDR3 sequences, 59% of them present only once. These receptors' targets are unknown. The sample was blood. The source is a girl aged 2 to 9 with multiple sclerosis.

The chain recombines TRBV12-3 or TRBV12-4 with TRBJ1-1; no clear D gene. V was shortened by 5 bases and J by 10 bases, with 23 bases between the two germline ends. The CDR3 contains 15 residues. The CDR3 is CASSPQTPSRARAFF. For the CDR3, the DNA is TGTGCCAGCAGTCCGCAGACCCCTAGTCGCGCTCGAGCTTTCTTT.

The chain employs TRBV29-1 and TRBJ2-5; 9 bases align to TRBD2. This CDR3 is built from 14 residues. Trimming cost V 5 bases and J 2 bases; bases outside gene matches: 6. Germline assignment: CDR1 SQVTM and CDR2 ANQGSEA. The CDR3 is CSVLRLAAQETQYF. The CDR3 nucleotides read TGCAGCGTTCTCCGACTAGCGGCGCAAGAGACCCAGTACTTC. The full variable domain, in which reference TRBV29-1 and TRBJ2-5 provide the parts outside the CDR3, is SAVISQKPSRDICQRGTSLTIQCQVDSQVTMMFWYRQQPGQSLTLIATANQGSEATYESGFVIDKFPISRPNLTFSTLTVSNMSPEDSSIYLCSVLRLAAQETQYFGPGTRLLVL.

The rearrangement joins TRBV11-2 to TRBJ2-7, with TRBD2 matching over 10 bases. Germline loops: CDR1 SGHAT, CDR2 FQNNGV. J lost 5 bases, V lost 6 bases, and 7 bases had no gene match. The CDR3 is made up of 14 amino acids. CDR3 coding DNA: TGTGCCAGCAGTCGTGGACTAGCGGCAGACGAGCAGTACTTC. It encodes CASSRGLAADEQYF. The full variable domain, with the rest looked up from reference TRBV11-2 and TRBJ2-7, is EAGVAQSPRYKIIEKRQSVAFWCNPISGHATLYWYQQILGQGPKLLIQFQNNGVVDDSQLPKDRFSAERLKGVDSTLKIQPAKLEDSAVYLCASSRGLAADEQYFGPGTRLTVT.

This clonotype was counted a single time. The rearrangement uses TRBV5-1 and TRBJ1-2; tentatively, D is TRBD1 (5 bases). Per the germline V gene, CDR1 is SGHRS and CDR2 is YFSETQ. The CDR3 totals 16 residues. The ends were cut back, 2 bases at V and 8 bases at J, with 22 bases in the middle. CDR3 nucleotide sequence: TGCGCCAGCAGCTTAGGCCCGCGACAGAATTTGAAGGGCTACACCTTC. Its protein is CASSLGPRQNLKGYTF.

This chain links TRBV2 with TRBJ2-3; 7 nucleotides align to TRBD2. This CDR3 contains 13 residues. Germline CDR1 SNHLY, CDR2 FYNNEI. V lost 7 bases to trimming and J lost 4 bases; unmatched junction nucleotides: 5. As DNA, the CDR3 is TGTGCCAGCACGGGGGGAGCGGCAGATACGCAGTATTTT. This gives the protein CASTGGAADTQYF.

The V gene is TRBV12-3 or TRBV12-4, the J gene TRBJ2-4; TRBD2 agrees at 8 bases. With V trimmed by 4 bases and J by 10 bases, 9 bases remained unmatched. The CDR3 loop spans 14 amino acids. In nucleotides, the CDR3 is TGTGCCAGCAGTTCCCCGGGAGGGGGTAGAATTCAGTACTTC. The encoded protein is CASSSPGGGRIQYF.

Worth noting for this clonotype: At one of its ends the junction is not consistent with the germline gene, which may arise from a read error. V is TRBV11-2 and J is TRBJ1-1; no reliable D call. There are 12 residues in the CDR3. The germline V gene encodes CDR1 SGHAT and CDR2 FQNNGV. In DNA form, the CDR3 reads TGTGCCAGCAGCTCGGAGAACGCTGAAGCTTTCTTT. This encodes CASSSENAEAFF.

This chain links TRBV29-1 with TRBJ1-1; TRBD1 might be the D (5 bases). Trimming stripped 3 bases from V and 3 bases from J, with 11 bases between. CDR3 length equals 13 residues. Germline V gene sequence: CDR1 SQVTM, CDR2 ANQGSEA. The CDR3 is CSVDRTYDTEAFF. The CDR3 nucleotides are TGCAGCGTTGACCGGACATATGACACTGAAGCTTTCTTT.

The rearrangement links TRBV7-9 to TRBJ2-5; TRBD1 agrees at 7 bases. The J call is doubtful: the DNA matches TRBJ2-7 better. The CDR3 runs to 16 residues. CDR1 and CDR2 from the germline V gene are SEHNR and FQNEAQ (reference sequence). The CDR3 DNA follows: TGTGCCAGCAGCTCCCTAACCGGGACAGATTCCTACGAGCAGTACTTC. It specifies CASSSLTGTDSYEQYF.

V usage is TRBV12-3 or TRBV12-4 and J usage is TRBJ2-7; D is unclear. V was shortened by 1 base and J by 2 bases, with 6 bases between the two germline ends. This CDR3 has 13 amino acids. CDR3 in amino acids: CASSLELTYEQYF. The CDR3 DNA is TGTGCCAGCAGTTTAGAGCTGACCTACGAGCAGTACTTC.

The V gene is TRBV12-3 or TRBV12-4, the J gene TRBJ1-4; D gene uncertain. The CDR3 sequence is 13 residues long. Trimming pared 3 bases from V and 6 bases from J, leaving 8 bases between. CDR3 nucleotides: TGTGCCAGCAGTTTTACAACGGATGAAAAACTGTTTTTT. This sequence encodes CASSFTTDEKLFF.

Only a few counts were recorded for this clonotype. V usage is TRBV29-1 and J usage is TRBJ2-5; the match to TRBD2 covers 7 bases. J gave up 11 bases and V 3 bases, and 18 bases lay outside the gene matches. The germline V gene encodes CDR1 SQVTM and CDR2 ANQGSEA. The CDR3 runs 15 residues. This CDR3 reads CSVETGTNAEERQYF. In nucleotides, the CDR3 is TGCAGCGTTGAGACCGGGACTAATGCCGAGGAACGGCAGTACTTC.

This clonotype was observed a few times. The chain has TRBV4-1 and TRBJ2-7; tentative D call: TRBD1 (6 bases). Germline CDR1 is MGHRA and CDR2 is YSYEKL. The CDR3 runs to 14 residues. V gave up 2 bases and J gave up 3 bases, with 11 bases separating them. CDR3 sequence (DNA): TGCGCCAGCAGCCAAAAGGACAGCTACTACGAGCAGTACTTC. This gives the protein CASSQKDSYYEQYF.

This clonotype was seen a few times. V gene TRBV7-9 combines with J gene TRBJ2-1; D remains unclear. The CDR3 contains 11 residues. In germline, CDR1 is SEHNR, CDR2 FQNEAQ (reference sequence). V was clipped by 7 bases and J by 8 bases, with 9 bases between them. CDR3 bases: TGTGCCAGCACCCAGAAGGATGAGCAGTTCTTC. Its translation is CASTQKDEQFF.

This clonotype was counted between two and nine times. The chain couples TRBV29-1 to TRBJ2-1; 13 nucleotides match TRBD2. Germline trimming cut 4 bases from V and 9 bases from J; bases unmatched to any gene: 9. Germline assignment: CDR1 SQVTM and CDR2 ANQGSEA. The CDR3 spans 15 residues. CDR3 bases: TGCAGCGTTGGGGTAGGGACTAGCGGGGATGGTGAGCAGTTCTTC. It is translated as CSVGVGTSGDGEQFF.

V is TRBV29-1 and J is TRBJ1-2; 8 nucleotides align to TRBD1. The J segment lost 4 bases and the V segment lost 7 bases, leaving 8 bases of the junction unmatched. Germline values: CDR1 SQVTM, CDR2 ANQGSEA. The CDR3 covers 13 residues. CDR3 nucleotides: TGCAGCGCCCGGACAGGGACTTTCTATGGCTACACCTTC. This codes for CSARTGTFYGYTF.